This is a list of T cell receptor beta chains from one sample in a study of tumor T cells in aggressive B-cell lymphoma. Measured with immunoSEQ multiplex PCR; TCRdb has only the in-frame clones, and not every one. The repertoire holds 300 or so clones, with about 77% as singletons. The sequencing sample was made of tumor tissue. These receptors were obtained from an adult with diffuse large B cell lymphoma. The CDR3 runs from the conserved cysteine through the conserved F or W. A D gene is named only where the DNA matches it firmly. Size values are once, few and many counts, or a class for expanded clones, and some rows have none.

j_gene | abundance | v_gene | len | d_gene | CDR3nt | CDR3aa
TRBJ1-1 | . | TRBV6-5 | 14 | TRBD1 | TGTGCCAGCACCCCGACAGGGGATTTCGCTGAAGCTTTCTTT | CASTPTGDFAEAFF
TRBJ2-7 | once | TRBV29-1 | 12 | TRBD1 | TGCAGCGTGAACAGGGGAGCCTACGAGCAGTACTTC | CSVNRGAYEQYF
TRBJ2-7 | . | TRBV28 | 16 | TRBD2 | TGTGCCAGCAGTTTATGGGCGGGGGAGGTTTCCTACGAGCAGTACTTC | CASSLWAGEVSYEQYF
TRBJ2-7 | . | TRBV28 | 13 | TRBD2 | TGTGCCAGCAGGTTCCGGGGGGTTTACGAGCAGTACTTC | CASRFRGVYEQYF
TRBJ2-5 | . | TRBV18 | 13 | TRBD1 | TGTGCCAGCTCACCACGGGACAGGGAGACCCAGTACTTC | CASSPRDRETQYF
TRBJ2-1 | . | TRBV6-5 | 13 | . | TGTGCCAGCAGTCAAGACTTATACAATGAGCAGTTCTTC | CASSQDLYNEQFF
TRBJ2-1 | . | TRBV7-2 | 14 | . | TGTGCCAGCAGCCACGGGACATCTCTTGGTGAGCAGTTCTTC | CASSHGTSLGEQFF
TRBJ2-3 | few | TRBV6-4 | 16 | TRBD2 | TGTGCCAGCAGCCGACTAGCGGGAGAAAGCACAGATACGCAGTATTTT | CASSRLAGESTDTQYF
TRBJ2-7 | . | TRBV28 | 13 | TRBD2 | TGTGCCAGCAGTAGCCTCGGGAGGTACGAGCAGTACTTC | CASSSLGRYEQYF
TRBJ1-5 | . | TRBV5-1 | 16 | . | TGCGCCAGCAGCTTGGGGCCGGACGGGGTGATTTTGCCCCAGCATTTT | CASSLGPDGVILPQHF
TRBJ1-4 | . | TRBV4-3 | 15 | TRBD1 | TGCGCCAGCAGCCAAGAGACAGGGGGGAGTGAAAAACTGTTTTTT | CASSQETGGSEKLFF
TRBJ1-2 | . | TRBV4-2 | 14 | TRBD1 | TGTGCCAGCAGCCAAGGGCCAGGGGGCTATGGCTACACCTTC | CASSQGPGGYGYTF
TRBJ2-1 | few | TRBV19 | 12 | . | TGTGCCAGTAGTATAGGCGGGGTTGAGCAGTTCTTC | CASSIGGVEQFF
TRBJ1-2 | once | TRBV19 | 15 | TRBD1 | TGTGCCAGTAGCCCGATGGGACAGGTTACCTATGGCTACACCTTC | CASSPMGQVTYGYTF
TRBJ2-7 | . | TRBV28 | 15 | TRBD1 | TGTGCCAGCAGCCCACCGGGACAGGGGTACTACGAGCAGTACTTC | CASSPPGQGYYEQYF
TRBJ1-1 | . | TRBV16 | 13 | . | TGTGCCAGCAGCCAATGGGGAGGCACTGAAGCTTTCTTT | CASSQWGGTEAFF
TRBJ1-1 | . | TRBV6-1 | 15 | TRBD1 | TGTGCCAGCAGTGAAACGACAGGGGCGGATACTGAAGCTTTCTTT | CASSETTGADTEAFF
TRBJ2-6 | . | TRBV6-5 | 15 | . | TGTGCCAGCAGTTACGGGAGCTCTGGGGCCAACGTCCTGACTTTC | CASSYGSSGANVLTF
TRBJ2-7 | . | TRBV7-9 | 14 | TRBD2 | TGTGCCAGCAGCTTGGGGACTAGCGGGATGTGGCAGTACTTC | CASSLGTSGMWQYF
TRBJ2-5 | . | TRBV6-5 | 16 | TRBD2 | TGTGCCAGCAGTTACGAGGCTAGCGGGTCCCAAGAGACCCAGTACTTC | CASSYEASGSQETQYF
TRBJ2-2 | . | TRBV9 | 12 | . | TGTGCCAGCAGGAAGGGGGCCGGGGAGCTGTTTTTT | CASRKGAGELFF
TRBJ2-3 | few | TRBV6-5 | 16 | . | TGTGCCAGCAGTTACTCGGGGGCACGTAGCACAGATACGCAGTATTTT | CASSYSGARSTDTQYF
TRBJ2-7 | . | TRBV7-2 | 16 | . | TGTGCCAGCAGCTTAGTTGTGGCGGCGAGCTCCTACGAGCAGTACTTC | CASSLVVAASSYEQYF
TRBJ1-4 | . | TRBV6-1 | 15 | . | TGTGCCAGCAGTGAAGGTGCCAGGGTTGGTGAAAAACTGTTTTTT | CASSEGARVGEKLFF
TRBJ2-7 | . | TRBV19 | 12 | TRBD1 | TGTGCCAGTACCGGGACAGGGTACGAGCAGTACTTC | CASTGTGYEQYF
TRBJ2-2 | . | TRBV13 | 15 | . | TGTGCCAGCAGCTCGCCGGAGGGGATCACCGGGGAGCTGTTTTTT | CASSSPEGITGELFF
TRBJ2-1 | . | TRBV15 | 17 | TRBD2 | TGTGCCACCAGCAGAGATAGGACTAGCGGGGGGGGGAATGAGCAGTTCTTC | CATSRDRTSGGGNEQFF
TRBJ2-3 | once | TRBV7-2 | 13 | . | TGTGCCAGCAGCTCCGAACACACAGATACGCAGTATTTT | CASSSEHTDTQYF
TRBJ2-4 | . | TRBV7-2 | 11 | . | TGTGCCAGCGAGGGGGTGAACATTCAGTACTTC | CASEGVNIQYF
TRBJ2-3 | . | TRBV7-3 | 14 | . | TGTGCCAGCAGCTTAGGGGGGGGGCCAGATACGCAGTATTTT | CASSLGGGPDTQYF
TRBJ2-7 | . | TRBV14 | 14 | . | TGTGCCAGCAGCCTCAGGGATTACAACTACGAGCAGTACTTC | CASSLRDYNYEQYF
TRBJ2-7 | once | TRBV4-3 | 17 | . | TGCGCCAGCAGCCAAGATTGGGCCGGAGGAGCAACCTACGAGCAGTACTTC | CASSQDWAGGATYEQYF
TRBJ2-5 | few | TRBV14 | 11 | . | TGTGCCAGCAGCCGAGAAGAGACCCAGTACTTC | CASSREETQYF
TRBJ1-4 | few | TRBV20-1 | 10 | . | TGCAGTGCTGTCTCGGAAAAACTGTTTTTT | CSAVSEKLFF
TRBJ2-3 | . | TRBV28 | 14 | TRBD1 | TGTGCCAGCAGCCCGGGACAGGACACAGATACGCAGTATTTT | CASSPGQDTDTQYF
TRBJ1-1 | . | TRBV29-1 | 13 | . | TGCAGCACGAGAGGGCAACAGGGTACTGAAGCTTTCTTT | CSTRGQQGTEAFF
TRBJ2-1 | . | TRBV6-5 | 14 | . | TGTGCCAGCAGTTACGCGGATAACTACAATGAGCAGTTCTTC | CASSYADNYNEQFF
TRBJ2-5 | . | TRBV6-5 | 14 | TRBD1 | TGTGCCAGCAGTCCCGACAGGGGGCAAGAGACCCAGTACTTC | CASSPDRGQETQYF
TRBJ2-1 | . | TRBV6-5 | 13 | TRBD2 | TGTGCCAGCAGTTTGGGACTAGAGACCGAGCAGTTCTTC | CASSLGLETEQFF
TRBJ2-7 | . | TRBV2 | 15 | . | TGTGCCAGCAGGGAAACACCCTTGATGGCCTACGAGCAGTACTTC | CASRETPLMAYEQYF
TRBJ1-4 | . | TRBV7-2 | 16 | . | TGTGCCAGCAGCTCCAAAAACCCGACAAGAGGGGAAAAACTGTTTTTT | CASSSKNPTRGEKLFF
TRBJ1-5 | . | TRBV5-1 | 13 | . | TGCGCCAGCAGCTTCGAGGGGGATCGGCCCCAGCATTTT | CASSFEGDRPQHF
TRBJ2-3 | . | TRBV9 | 14 | . | TGTGCCAGCAGCGCCGGTTCTATACCAGATACGCAGTATTTT | CASSAGSIPDTQYF
TRBJ2-5 | . | TRBV15 | 15 | . | TGTGCCACCAGCAGAGATCAGGGGGGCTTGGAGACCCAGTACTTC | CATSRDQGGLETQYF
TRBJ2-1 | . | TRBV28 | 16 | TRBD2 | TGTGCCAGCAGTACCCTACTAGCGGGAGTTTACAATGAGCAGTTCTTC | CASSTLLAGVYNEQFF
TRBJ2-5 | . | TRBV7-2 | 13 | TRBD2 | TGTGCCAGCACCTCGGGGGGCCAAGAGACCCAGTACTTC | CASTSGGQETQYF
TRBJ2-1 | . | TRBV19 | 15 | TRBD2 | TGTGCCAGTAGTACGGCCGGGACTAGTTACAATGAGCAGTTCTTC | CASSTAGTSYNEQFF